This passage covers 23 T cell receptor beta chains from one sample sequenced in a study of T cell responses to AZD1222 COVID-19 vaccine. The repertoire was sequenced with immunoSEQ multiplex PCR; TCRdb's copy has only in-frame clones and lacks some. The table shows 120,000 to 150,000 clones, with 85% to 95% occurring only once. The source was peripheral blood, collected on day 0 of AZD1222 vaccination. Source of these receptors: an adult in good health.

For the CDR3, the DNA is TGTGCCAGCAGTTTCGGGGATTCACCCCTCCACTTT. Translating it yields CASSFGDSPLHF. V is TRBV27 and J is TRBJ1-6, with D hard to call. Germline assignment: CDR1 MNHEY and CDR2 SMNVEV (reference sequence). Trimming took off 3 bases at V and 8 bases at J, with 5 bases between the two ends. This CDR3 is built from 12 residues.

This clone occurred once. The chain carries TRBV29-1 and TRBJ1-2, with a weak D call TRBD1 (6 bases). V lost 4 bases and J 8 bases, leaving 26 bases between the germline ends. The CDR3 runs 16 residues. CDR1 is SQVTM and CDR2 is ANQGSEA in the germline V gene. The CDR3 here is CSVAGADRAKGRGYTF. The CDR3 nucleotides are TGCAGCGTTGCAGGCGCGGACAGAGCCAAGGGAAGGGGCTACACCTTC.

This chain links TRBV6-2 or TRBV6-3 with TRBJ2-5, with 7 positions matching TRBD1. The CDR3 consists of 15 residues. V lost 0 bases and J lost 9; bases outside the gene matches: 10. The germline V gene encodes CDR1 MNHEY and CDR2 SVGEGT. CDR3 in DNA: TGTGCCAGCAGTTACTCCGCGACAGGGCTCGGGTCCCAGTACTTC. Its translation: CASSYSATGLGSQYF.

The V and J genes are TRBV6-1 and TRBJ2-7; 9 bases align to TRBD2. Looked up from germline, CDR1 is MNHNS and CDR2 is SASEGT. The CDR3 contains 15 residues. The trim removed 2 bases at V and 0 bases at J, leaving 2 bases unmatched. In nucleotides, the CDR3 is TGTGCCAGCAGTGAACCGCGGGGGGGCTCCTACGAGCAGTACTTC. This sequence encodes CASSEPRGGSYEQYF.

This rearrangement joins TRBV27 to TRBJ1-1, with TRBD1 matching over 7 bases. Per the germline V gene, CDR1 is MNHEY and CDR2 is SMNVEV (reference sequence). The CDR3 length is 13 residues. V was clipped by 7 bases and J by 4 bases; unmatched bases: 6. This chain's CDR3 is CASMRGLGTEAFF. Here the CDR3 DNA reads TGTGCCAGCATGAGGGGGCTGGGCACTGAAGCTTTCTTT.

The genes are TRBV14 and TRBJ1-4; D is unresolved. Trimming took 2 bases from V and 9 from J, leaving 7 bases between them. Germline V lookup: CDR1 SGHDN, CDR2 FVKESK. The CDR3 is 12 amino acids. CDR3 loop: CASSQHGKKLFF. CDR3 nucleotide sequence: TGTGCCAGCAGCCAACATGGGAAAAAACTGTTTTTT.

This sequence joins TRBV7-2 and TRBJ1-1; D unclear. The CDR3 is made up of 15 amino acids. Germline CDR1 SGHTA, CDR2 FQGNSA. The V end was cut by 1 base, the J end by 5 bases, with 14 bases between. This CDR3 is CASSLVSVLGTEAFF. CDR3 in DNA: TGTGCCAGCAGCTTAGTCTCGGTATTGGGGACTGAAGCTTTCTTT.

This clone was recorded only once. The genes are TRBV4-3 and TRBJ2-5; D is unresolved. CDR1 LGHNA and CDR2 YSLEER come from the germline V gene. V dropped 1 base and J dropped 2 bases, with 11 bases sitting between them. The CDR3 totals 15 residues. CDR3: CASSQGVLQQETQYF. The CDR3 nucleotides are TGCGCCAGCAGCCAAGGAGTCTTACAACAAGAGACCCAGTACTTC.

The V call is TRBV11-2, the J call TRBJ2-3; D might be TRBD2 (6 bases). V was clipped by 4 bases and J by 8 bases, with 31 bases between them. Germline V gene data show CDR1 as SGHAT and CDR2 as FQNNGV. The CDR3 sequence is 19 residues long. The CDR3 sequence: CASSSSPGTAQFRTSTQYF. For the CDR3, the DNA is TGTGCCAGCAGCTCTTCCCCCGGGACTGCCCAATTTCGCACAAGTACGCAGTATTTT.

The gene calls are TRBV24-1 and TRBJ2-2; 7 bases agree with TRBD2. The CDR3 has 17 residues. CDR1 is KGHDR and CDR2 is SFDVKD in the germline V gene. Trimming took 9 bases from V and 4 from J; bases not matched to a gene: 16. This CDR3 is CATPLFPRLAATGELFF. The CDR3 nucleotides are TGTGCCACCCCACTTTTCCCTCGGCTAGCGGCCACCGGGGAGCTGTTTTTT.

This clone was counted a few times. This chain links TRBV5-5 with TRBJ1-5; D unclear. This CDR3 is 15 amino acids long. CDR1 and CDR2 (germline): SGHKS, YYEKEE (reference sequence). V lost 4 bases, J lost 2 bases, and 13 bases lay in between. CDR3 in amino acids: CASSLTPWGNQPQHF. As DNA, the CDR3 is TGTGCCAGCAGCCTAACCCCGTGGGGCAATCAGCCCCAGCATTTT.

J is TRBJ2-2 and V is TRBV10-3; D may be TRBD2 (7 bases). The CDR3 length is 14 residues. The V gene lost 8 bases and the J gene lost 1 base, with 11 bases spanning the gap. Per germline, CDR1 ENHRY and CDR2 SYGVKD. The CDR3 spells CAIGGGQNTGELFF. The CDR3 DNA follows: TGTGCCATCGGGGGGGGACAGAACACCGGGGAGCTGTTTTTT.

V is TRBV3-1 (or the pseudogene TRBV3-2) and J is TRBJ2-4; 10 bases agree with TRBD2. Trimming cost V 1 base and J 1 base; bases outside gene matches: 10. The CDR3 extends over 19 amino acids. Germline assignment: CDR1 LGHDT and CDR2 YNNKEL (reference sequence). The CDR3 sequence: CASSQVRLAGPSAKNIQYF. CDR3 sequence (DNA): TGTGCCAGCAGCCAAGTGAGACTAGCGGGTCCGAGTGCCAAAAACATTCAGTACTTC.

The CDR3 reads CAISGGGAGLSYEQYF. CDR3 nucleotide sequence: TGTGCCATCAGTGGAGGAGGTGCGGGACTGTCATACGAGCAGTACTTC. The chain couples TRBV10-3 to TRBJ2-7, with a possible D match to TRBD2 (6 bases). The CDR3 has 16 amino acids. Germline CDR1 reads ENHRY; CDR2 reads SYGVKD. V lost 4 bases and J lost 4, with 20 bases in between.

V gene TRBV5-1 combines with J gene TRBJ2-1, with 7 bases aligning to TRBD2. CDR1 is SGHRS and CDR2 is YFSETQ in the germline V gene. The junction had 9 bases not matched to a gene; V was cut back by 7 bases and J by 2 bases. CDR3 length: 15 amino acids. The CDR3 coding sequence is TGCGCCAGCCTCCCCGGGGGGAGTACCTACAATGAGCAGTTCTTC. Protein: CASLPGGSTYNEQFF.

CDR3 in amino acids: CASSLGTNYGYTF. The CDR3 nucleotides are TGTGCCAGCAGCTTAGGTACCAACTATGGCTACACCTTC. The chain employs TRBV7-9 and TRBJ1-2; no firm D call. This CDR3 comprises 13 residues. Germline V CDR1 and CDR2: SEHNR, FQNEAQ (reference sequence). Trimming cost V 1 base and J 2 bases, with 5 bases left between them. The full variable domain, rest sourced from reference TRBV7-9 and TRBJ1-2, is DTGVSQNPRHKITKRGQNVTFRCDPISEHNRLYWYRQTLGQGPEFLTYFQNEAQLEKSRLLSDRFSAERPKGSFSTLEIQRTEQGDSAMYLCASSLGTNYGYTFGSGTRLTVV.

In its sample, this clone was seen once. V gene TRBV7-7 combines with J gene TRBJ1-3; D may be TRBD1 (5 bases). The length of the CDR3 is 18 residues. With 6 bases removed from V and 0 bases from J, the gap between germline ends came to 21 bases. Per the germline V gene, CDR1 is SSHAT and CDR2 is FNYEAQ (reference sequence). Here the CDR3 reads CASSMRDPDYYSGNTIYF. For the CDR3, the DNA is TGTGCCAGCAGTATGCGGGACCCAGATTATTACTCTGGAAACACCATATATTTT.

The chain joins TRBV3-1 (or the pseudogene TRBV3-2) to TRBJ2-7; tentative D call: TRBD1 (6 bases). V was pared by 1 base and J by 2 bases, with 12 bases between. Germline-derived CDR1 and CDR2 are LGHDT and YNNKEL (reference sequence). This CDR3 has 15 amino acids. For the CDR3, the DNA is TGTGCCAGCAGCCAAGGGACAGTTACACCCTACGAGCAGTACTTC. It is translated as CASSQGTVTPYEQYF.

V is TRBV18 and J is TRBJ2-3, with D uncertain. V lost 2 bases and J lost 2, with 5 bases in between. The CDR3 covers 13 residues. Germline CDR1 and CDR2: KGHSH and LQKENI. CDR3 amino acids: CASSPGNTDTQYF. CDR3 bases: TGTGCCAGCTCACCAGGGAACACAGATACGCAGTATTTT. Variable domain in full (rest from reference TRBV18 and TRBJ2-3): NAGVMQNPRHLVRRRGQEARLRCSPMKGHSHVYWYRQLPEEGLKFMVYLQKENIIDESGMPKERFSAEFPKEGPSILRIQQVVRGDSAAYFCASSPGNTDTQYFGPGTRLTVL.

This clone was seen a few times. The CDR3: CASSLGEGRASRTEAFF. The DNA of the CDR3 is TGTGCCAGCAGCTTGGGGGAGGGCAGGGCCTCTCGGACTGAAGCTTTCTTT. V and J are TRBV5-4 and TRBJ1-1; D is perhaps TRBD1 (5 bases). Trimming cost V 0 bases and J 5 bases, with 20 bases left between them. Per germline, CDR1 SGHNT and CDR2 YYREEE (reference sequence). This CDR3 comprises 17 residues.

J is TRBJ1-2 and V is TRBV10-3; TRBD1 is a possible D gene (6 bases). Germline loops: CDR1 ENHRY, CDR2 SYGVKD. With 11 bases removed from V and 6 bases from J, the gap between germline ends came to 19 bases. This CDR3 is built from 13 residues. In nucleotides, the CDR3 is TGTGCCGCCCAAACAGGGATTTTTGATGGCTACACCTTC. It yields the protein CAAQTGIFDGYTF.

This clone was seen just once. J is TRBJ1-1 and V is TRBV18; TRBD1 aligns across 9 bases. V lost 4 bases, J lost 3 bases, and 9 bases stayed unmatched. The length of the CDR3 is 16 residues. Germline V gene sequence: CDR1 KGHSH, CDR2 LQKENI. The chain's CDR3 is CASSRDREGLDTEAFF. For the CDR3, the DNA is TGTGCCAGCTCACGGGACAGGGAGGGGTTGGACACTGAAGCTTTCTTT.

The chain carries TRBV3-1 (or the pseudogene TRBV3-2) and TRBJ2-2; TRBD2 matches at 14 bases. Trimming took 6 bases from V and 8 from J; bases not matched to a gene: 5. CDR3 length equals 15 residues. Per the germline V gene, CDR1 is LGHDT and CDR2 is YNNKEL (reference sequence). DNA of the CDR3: TGTGCCAGCAGTGGGACTAGCGGGAGATGGGGGGAGCTGTTTTTT. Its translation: CASSGTSGRWGELFF.